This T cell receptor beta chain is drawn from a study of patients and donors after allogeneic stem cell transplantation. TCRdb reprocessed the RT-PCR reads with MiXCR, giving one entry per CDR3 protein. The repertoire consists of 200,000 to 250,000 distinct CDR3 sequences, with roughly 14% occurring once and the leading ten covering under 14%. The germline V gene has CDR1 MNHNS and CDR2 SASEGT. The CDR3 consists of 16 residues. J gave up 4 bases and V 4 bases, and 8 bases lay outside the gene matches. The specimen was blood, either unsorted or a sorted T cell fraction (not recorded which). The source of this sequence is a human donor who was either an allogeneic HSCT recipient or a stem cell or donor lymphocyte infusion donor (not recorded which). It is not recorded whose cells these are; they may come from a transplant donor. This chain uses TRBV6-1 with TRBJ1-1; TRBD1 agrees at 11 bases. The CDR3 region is CASSVDRGLSFTEAFF. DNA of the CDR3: TGTGCCAGCAGTGTGGACAGGGGGCTCTCTTTCACTGAAGCTTTCTTT.